This TCR beta chain was sequenced during a study of T cell responses to AZD1222 COVID-19 vaccine. Study-level points and caveats: Every sample of the repertoires postdated the peak T cell response. Baseline antibody screening turned up just five to seven seropositive AZD1222 recipients.

The germline V and J ends were trimmed by 5 bases and 3 bases, with 13 bases remaining between them. This CDR3 spans 15 amino acids. Germline CDR1 and CDR2: SGHTA and FQGTGA. In regard to this clone: Its antigen is still unknown.

The assay was immunoSEQ multiplex PCR, and TCRdb's table has in-frame clones only and misses some. The sample carries about 77,000 clones, roughly nine tenths recorded once. Here the sequenced sample was peripheral blood, taken 28 days after the second AZD1222 dose. This clonotype originated in an adult who received the AZD1222 COVID-19 vaccine. The genes are TRBV7-3 and TRBJ2-2; D call uncertain. This CDR3 is CASSPRHSYTGELFF. As DNA, the CDR3 is TGTGCCAGCAGCCCCCGCCATAGTTACACCGGGGAGCTGTTTTTT.